Described below is a single T cell receptor (beta chain) sequence and its context. The data stem from a study of blood T cell repertoires in COVID-19. At the level of the study: Some COVID-19 samples were acute and others convalescent; all came from the United States, Italy and Spain.

V shed 6 bases, J shed 1 base, and the junction held 9 bases outside the gene matches. The CDR3 is 17 residues long. From germline, CDR1 is MNHEY and CDR2 SMNVEV (reference sequence). TCRdb's copy holds only in-frame clones and misses some; the assay was immunoSEQ multiplex PCR. The sample comprises under 250,000 clones, 70% to 90% of which are singletons, and about 9.1% rests with the top ten. Those enrolled, adults aged about 18 to 95 years, came from about two dozen US areas. The V call is TRBV27, the J call TRBJ1-4, with 9 nucleotides matching TRBD1. The receptor was derived from a woman aged 45-65 years with acute COVID-19. The sample was PBMCs or T cells enriched from blood (not recorded which). Here the CDR3 DNA reads TGTGCCAGCAGGGGGGTGGGACAGGGAGGAACTAATGAAAAACTGTTTTTT. This translates into CASRGVGQGGTNEKLFF.